Each of the 25 T cell receptor beta chains below was sequenced from the same sample in a study of shared clonotypes between healthy human individuals. TCRdb's table, derived via immunoSEQ multiplex PCR, lists solely in-frame clones and lacks some. The data show a few hundred thousand clones, more than 70% seen once. Sequenced sample: PBMCs. The receptors derive from a woman aged 40-49 years in good health. Some clones in this sample may be carry-over from other donors' samples.

This chain links TRBV6-1 with TRBJ2-1; either TRBD1 or TRBD2 may fit D (5 bases each). CDR1 MNHNS and CDR2 SASEGT come from the germline V gene. V dropped 8 bases and J dropped 5 bases, with 13 bases sitting between them. This CDR3 region has 13 residues. CDR3 protein: CASVGRTDNEQFF. The CDR3 nucleotides are TGTGCCAGCGTGGGACGGACGGACAATGAGCAGTTCTTC.

The V and J genes are TRBV19 and TRBJ1-5; perhaps TRBD1 as D (5 bases). From germline, CDR1 is LNHDA and CDR2 SQIVND (reference sequence). This CDR3 region has 14 residues. Trimming took off 3 bases at V and 6 bases at J, with 12 bases between the two ends. The CDR3 sequence: CASSIPPGTQPQHF. CDR3 DNA: TGTGCCAGTAGTATTCCCCCAGGGACTCAGCCCCAGCATTTT.

The rearrangement uses TRBV23-1 and TRBJ1-4, with D perhaps matching TRBD1 (6 bases). TRBV23-1 is marked as an open reading frame, function uncertain. The CDR3 extends over 20 amino acids. V lost 3 bases and J lost 0, with 23 bases in between. CDR3 protein: CASSHRYRDNSGATNEKLFF. The CDR3 region has the DNA TGCGCCAGCAGTCACCGATACCGGGACAACTCCGGGGCAACTAATGAAAAACTGTTTTTT.

On this clone itself: A much larger clone differs from this one at a single base, so this may be a read error. This chain links TRBV6-6 with TRBJ1-1; no clear D. The germline gives CDR1 MNHNY, CDR2 SVGAGI (reference sequence). This CDR3 region has 13 residues. The CDR3 spells CASSPPSNTEASF. The DNA for the CDR3 is TGTGCCAGCAGTCCACCCTCGAACACTGAAGCTTCCTTT.

V gene TRBV4-2 combines with J gene TRBJ2-3; D may be TRBD2 (6 bases). Trimming cost V 4 bases and J 2 bases, with 16 bases left between them. This CDR3 is built from 16 residues. The germline CDR1 and CDR2 sequences are LGHNA and YNFKEQ. The CDR3 sequence: CASSPPSAGFTDTQYF. DNA of the CDR3: TGTGCCAGCAGCCCCCCCAGCGCGGGGTTCACAGATACGCAGTATTTT.

About this clone itself: A single base is all that separates this from a far larger clone, so a read error is likely. The J gene is TRBJ1-5, the V gene TRBV30, with 12 positions matching TRBD1. The germline V gene has CDR1 GTSNPN and CDR2 SVGIG (reference sequence). The junction had 10 bases not matched to a gene; V was cut back by 1 base and J by 6 bases. This CDR3 is 17 amino acids long. As DNA, the CDR3 is TGTGCCTGGAGTGCCCTCGGGGGACAGGGGGCGGGTCAGCCCCAGCATTTT. Amino acid sequence: CAWSALGGQGAGQPQHF.

The chain combines TRBV7-3 with TRBJ2-1; TRBD2 aligns across 12 bases. Trimming at V came to 4 bases and at J to 8 bases, leaving 3 bases not matched to a gene. This CDR3 comprises 14 residues. Germline V gene data show CDR1 as SGHTA and CDR2 as FQGTGA. DNA for the CDR3: TGTGCCAGCAGCTCGACTAGCGGGAGCGATGAGCAGTTCTTC. It specifies CASSSTSGSDEQFF. The complete variable domain, with remaining parts taken from reference TRBV7-3 and TRBJ2-1, reads GAGVSQTPSNKVTEKGKYVELRCDPISGHTALYWYRQSLGQGPEFLIYFQGTGAADDSGLPNDRFFAVRPEGSVSTLKIQRTERGDSAVYLCASSSTSGSDEQFFGPGTRLTVL.

This clone was recorded at least ten times. J is TRBJ2-1 and V is TRBV7-2, with 10 bases identical to TRBD2. This CDR3 spans 16 amino acids. Trimming took 1 base from V and 3 from J; bases not matched to a gene: 3. Germline V gives CDR1 SGHTA, CDR2 FQGNSA. Here the CDR3 DNA reads TGTGCCAGCAGCTTAGGGGCTAGCGGGAGCTACAATGAGCAGTTCTTC. Its translation is CASSLGASGSYNEQFF.

This clone was recorded only once. Just one base apart from a much larger clone, this may be a read error. The CDR3 coding sequence is TGTGCCAGCAGCTTGGACGGGAACTATGGCTACACCTTC. It is translated as CASSLDGNYGYTF. The rearrangement uses TRBV5-4 and TRBJ1-2; D unclear. Germline V lookup: CDR1 SGHNT, CDR2 YYREEE (reference sequence). The CDR3 spans 13 residues. V lost 0 bases and J 2 bases, leaving 5 bases between the germline ends.

This sequence joins TRBV28 and TRBJ1-2; D is undetermined. The CDR3 spans 11 residues. The V and J ends lost 3 bases and 7 bases respectively, with 6 bases between them. CDR1 is MDHEN, CDR2 SYDVKM, per germline. In DNA, the CDR3 is TGTGCCAGCAGTTTGCGGGCTGGCTACACCTTC. It encodes CASSLRAGYTF.

The rearrangement links TRBV5-6 to TRBJ2-1, with 11 bases fitting TRBD2. The CDR3 is made up of 15 amino acids. With 4 bases clipped from V and 4 bases from J, the junction kept 4 bases outside the gene matches. Germline assignment: CDR1 SGHDT and CDR2 YYEEEE. The CDR3 loop is CASSLRLAGYNEQFF. CDR3 sequence (DNA): TGTGCCAGCAGCCTGAGACTAGCGGGGTACAATGAGCAGTTCTTC.

As for this clone: With only one base between it and a far larger clone, this is likely a read error. This rearrangement joins TRBV9 to TRBJ1-1, with a possible D match to TRBD1 (5 bases). This CDR3 spans 14 amino acids. The germline V gene has CDR1 SGDLS and CDR2 YYNGEE. CDR3 region: CASSVGQWNTEALF. The CDR3 bases are TGTGCCAGCAGCGTAGGACAGTGGAACACTGAAGCTCTCTTT.

Only a few counts were recorded for this clone. The V and J genes are TRBV7-8 and TRBJ2-5, with D perhaps matching TRBD1 (5 bases). V lost 3 bases to trimming and J lost 7 bases, with 18 bases between them. The germline V gene encodes CDR1 SGHVS and CDR2 FQNEAQ. The CDR3 has 15 amino acids. The CDR3 protein is CASSLAGRGFGTQYF. For the CDR3, the DNA is TGTGCCAGCAGCTTGGCCGGAAGGGGTTTCGGGACCCAGTACTTC.

V usage is TRBV5-1 and J usage is TRBJ2-1; 11 positions match TRBD2. Germline V lookup: CDR1 SGHRS, CDR2 YFSETQ. V lost 7 bases and J lost 9; bases outside the gene matches: 18. This CDR3 comprises 17 residues. This CDR3 is CASWGLPGLAVAGEQFF. As DNA, the CDR3 is TGCGCCAGCTGGGGACTCCCGGGACTAGCGGTTGCGGGTGAGCAGTTCTTC.

In nucleotides, the CDR3 is TGTGCCTGGAGTGAAACTAGCTACGAGCAGTACTTC. Translation: CAWSETSYEQYF. The rearrangement uses TRBV30 and TRBJ2-7; possible D gene TRBD2, 5 bases. Trimming pared 1 base from V and 3 bases from J, leaving 7 bases between. CDR3 length equals 12 residues. Per the germline V gene, CDR1 is GTSNPN and CDR2 is SVGIG (reference sequence).

Turning to this clone: A junction end diverges from the germline sequence, so it may reflect a read error. The chain is built from TRBV28 and TRBJ1-4; D unclear. The CDR3 runs to 10 residues. The V gene's germline CDR1 is MDHEN and CDR2 SYDVKM. The CDR3 DNA reads TGTGCCAGCAGTCTCCGTGCAGGCCTATTC. Translation: CASSLRAGLF.

The chain recombines TRBV14 with TRBJ1-2, with TRBD1 as a possible D gene (6 bases). The CDR3 contains 14 residues. Per germline, CDR1 SGHDN and CDR2 FVKESK. V lost 1 base to trimming and J lost 4 bases, with 10 bases between them. This CDR3 reads CASSQVGAVYGYTF. The CDR3 DNA reads as TGTGCCAGCAGCCAAGTGGGGGCCGTCTATGGCTACACCTTC. The full variable domain, rest sourced from reference TRBV14 and TRBJ1-2, is EAGVTQFPSHSVIEKGQTVTLRCDPISGHDNLYWYRRVMGKEIKFLLHFVKESKQDESGMPNNRFLAERTGGTYSTLKVQPAELEDSGVYFCASSQVGAVYGYTFGSGTRLTVV.

The chain couples TRBV29-1 to TRBJ2-4; TRBD1 aligns across 7 bases. Germline loops: CDR1 SQVTM, CDR2 ANQGSEA. This CDR3 is built from 13 residues. V gave up 7 bases and J gave up 2 bases; unmatched junction bases: 5. Here the CDR3 reads CSGVDRTKNIQYF. In DNA form, the CDR3 reads TGCAGCGGGGTGGACAGGACCAAAAACATTCAGTACTTC.

The gene calls are TRBV5-1 and TRBJ2-4; 8 bases line up with TRBD1. This CDR3 is 18 amino acids long. CDR1 SGHRS and CDR2 YFSETQ come from the germline V gene. The ends lost 0 bases at V and 0 bases at J; junction bases unmatched: 8. The CDR3 loop reads CASSLVTGDLLAKNIQYF. CDR3 bases: TGCGCCAGCAGCTTGGTGACAGGGGACTTACTAGCCAAAAACATTCAGTACTTC. Full variable domain (rest looked up from reference TRBV5-1 and TRBJ2-4): KAGVTQTPRYLIKTRGQQVTLSCSPISGHRSVSWYQQTPGQGLQFLFEYFSETQRNKGNFPGRFSGRQFSNSRSEMNVSTLELGDSALYLCASSLVTGDLLAKNIQYFGAGTRLSVL.

The V call is TRBV9, the J call TRBJ2-2; 10 bases fit TRBD2. The V gene end was trimmed by 0 bases and the J gene end by 7 bases; junction bases not matched to a gene: 6. CDR1 is SGDLS, CDR2 YYNGEE, per germline. CDR3 size: 16 residues. In DNA form, the CDR3 reads TGTGCCAGCAGCGTAGAGAGCGGGAGGGCCGGCGGGGAGCTGTTTTTT. It translates to CASSVESGRAGGELFF.

The V call is TRBV4-1, the J call TRBJ1-5; a weak D match, TRBD1 (5 bases). CDR1 is MGHRA and CDR2 is YSYEKL in the germline V gene. The CDR3 covers 17 residues. Deletions cut 1 base from V and 4 bases from J, with 17 bases between. The DNA of the CDR3 is TGCGCCAGCAGCCAAGTCGTTGGGGGACGGAATAATCAGCCCCAGCATTTT. Translating gives CASSQVVGGRNNQPQHF.

With respect to this clone: Additional DNA sequences in this sample encode the identical CDR3. The chain links TRBV28 to TRBJ1-5; D is uncertain. The V gene lost 1 base and the J gene lost 11 bases, with 9 bases spanning the gap. Germline CDR1 MDHEN, CDR2 SYDVKM. CDR3 length: 12 amino acids. DNA of the CDR3: TGTGCCAGCAGTTTATACCCCTCGGCCCAGCATTTT. It encodes CASSLYPSAQHF.

The V and J genes are TRBV28 and TRBJ2-2, with D unclear. V was pared by 5 bases and J by 8 bases, with 6 bases between. The length of the CDR3 is 11 residues. The germline gives CDR1 MDHEN, CDR2 SYDVKM. The CDR3 DNA reads TGTGCCAGCAGTCTCAGGGGGGAGCTGTTTTTT. This encodes CASSLRGELFF. Full variable domain (rest looked up from reference TRBV28 and TRBJ2-2): DVKVTQSSRYLVKRTGEKVFLECVQDMDHENMFWYRQDPGLGLRLIYFSYDVKMKEKGDIPEGYSVSREKKERFSLILESASTNQTSMYLCASSLRGELFFGEGSRLTVL.

This clone appeared a few times. The chain employs TRBV5-4 and TRBJ2-3; D not resolved. From germline, CDR1 is SGHNT and CDR2 YYREEE (reference sequence). V lost 4 bases and J lost 0, with 6 bases in between. CDR3 length: 13 residues. The CDR3: CASSHVSTDTQYF. CDR3 nucleotides: TGTGCCAGCAGCCATGTGAGCACAGATACGCAGTATTTT. Using reference TRBV5-4 and TRBJ2-3 for the parts outside the CDR3, the full variable domain is ETGVTQSPTHLIKTRGQQVTLRCSSQSGHNTVSWYQQALGQGPQFIFQYYREEENGRGNFPPRFSGLQFPNYSSELNVNALELDDSALYLCASSHVSTDTQYFGPGTRLTVL.

The genes are TRBV28 and TRBJ2-7, with TRBD1 identical over 7 bases. The CDR3 runs to 14 residues. V shed 4 bases and J 5 bases; nucleotides not matched to a gene: 8. CDR1 and CDR2 (germline): MDHEN, SYDVKM. Here the CDR3 DNA reads TGTGCCAGCAGTTGGAGGACAGGAGGAGACGAGCAGTACTTC. Its translation is CASSWRTGGDEQYF. Variable domain in full (rest from reference TRBV28 and TRBJ2-7): DVKVTQSSRYLVKRTGEKVFLECVQDMDHENMFWYRQDPGLGLRLIYFSYDVKMKEKGDIPEGYSVSREKKERFSLILESASTNQTSMYLCASSWRTGGDEQYFGPGTRLTVT.